The 14 T cell receptor beta chains listed next were all sequenced from one sample in a study of shared clonotypes between healthy human individuals (dated by TCRdb to 2018 to 2021). Receptor amplification or capture employed the immunoSEQ multiplex PCR assay. TCRdb mirrors the immuneACCESS table, restricted to in-frame sequences. Some clones are absent from its copies; in checked studies, under half trace to an unresolved V gene, and the reason for the others is unknown. This sample gives 2 million to 2.5 million clones in total; about 94% of them show up just once. 0.1% to 0.15% of the sample is taken by the ten largest. Sequences were obtained from naive CD4+ T cells sorted from blood. In light of the paper, this sample's cell subset or site label describes: CD45RA+ positively selected. Source of these receptors: a man between 18 and 35 years old in good health.

The J gene is TRBJ2-1, the V gene TRBV4-3; tentatively, D is TRBD2 (6 bases). The CDR3 runs 15 residues. With 1 base removed from V and 6 bases from J, the gap between germline ends came to 13 bases. Germline values: CDR1 LGHNA, CDR2 YSLEER. CDR3 loop: CASSQVSLASNEQFF. The CDR3 coding sequence is TGCGCCAGCAGCCAAGTAAGTCTAGCGAGCAATGAGCAGTTCTTC.

This clone was recorded only once. The chain is built from TRBV19 and TRBJ2-7; 11 bases are shared with TRBD2. The ends lost 5 bases at V and 3 bases at J; junction bases unmatched: 12. The CDR3 sequence is 17 residues long. CDR1 and CDR2 (germline): LNHDA, SQIVND (reference sequence). The CDR3 DNA reads TGTGCCAGTAGTCCTCTTACGGTCGGGACTAGCGGCTACGAGCAGTACTTC. It codes for CASSPLTVGTSGYEQYF.

This chain links TRBV19 with TRBJ2-7; D is uncertain. The CDR3 runs to 14 residues. Germline CDR1 and CDR2: LNHDA and SQIVND (reference sequence). Trimming cost V 3 bases and J 3 bases, with 12 bases left between them. Written as DNA, the CDR3 is TGTGCCAGTAGTATCTCGCGGTCGGACTACGAGCAGTACTTC. Translating it yields CASSISRSDYEQYF.

The chain has TRBV2 and TRBJ2-5, with 8 bases matching TRBD1. This CDR3 has 14 residues. The germline gives CDR1 SNHLY, CDR2 FYNNEI. With V trimmed by 6 bases and J by 0 bases, 3 bases remained unmatched. DNA for the CDR3: TGTGCCAGCAGCCGGACAGGGTACCAAGAGACCCAGTACTTC. Its protein is CASSRTGYQETQYF.

V is TRBV29-1 and J is TRBJ2-3, with 7 bases fitting TRBD2. With 5 bases clipped from V and 4 bases from J, the junction kept 6 bases outside the gene matches. CDR1 and CDR2 (germline): SQVTM, ANQGSEA. CDR3 length: 13 residues. CDR3 bases: TGCAGCGTTTGGCCCGCGGGAGCAGATACGCAGTATTTT. It yields the protein CSVWPAGADTQYF.

The chain is built from TRBV27 and TRBJ2-4; D is unresolved. V shed 0 bases and J shed 7 bases, with 10 bases lying between them. Germline V gives CDR1 MNHEY, CDR2 SMNVEV (reference sequence). The CDR3 extends over 14 amino acids. The CDR3 reads CASSLSLVRNIQYF. The CDR3 DNA reads as TGTGCCAGCAGTTTATCTCTGGTCCGGAACATTCAGTACTTC.

V gene TRBV7-2 combines with J gene TRBJ2-7; tentatively, D is TRBD1 (5 bases). The CDR3 totals 12 residues. The germline CDR1 and CDR2 sequences are SGHTA and FQGNSA. With 4 bases removed from V and 5 bases from J, the gap between germline ends came to 9 bases. The CDR3: CASSSTRDEQYF. DNA for the CDR3: TGTGCCAGCAGCTCTACCAGGGACGAGCAGTACTTC. The full variable domain, completed using reference TRBV7-2 and TRBJ2-7, is GAGVSQSPSNKVTEKGKDVELRCDPISGHTALYWYRQSLGQGLEFLIYFQGNSAPDKSGLPSDRFSAERTGGSVSTLTIQRTQQEDSAVYLCASSSTRDEQYFGPGTRLTVT.

This chain connects TRBV6-5 to TRBJ1-2, with a tentative D call TRBD1 (5 bases). The CDR3 length is 15 residues. Germline V gives CDR1 MNHEY, CDR2 SVGAGI. Trimming left V 2 bases short and J 4 bases short, with 14 bases between. The CDR3 DNA reads TGTGCCAGCAGTTACACGGACACCGGCGGCTATGGCTACACCTTC. Translating it yields CASSYTDTGGYGYTF.

This chain links TRBV4-1 with TRBJ2-1; TRBD2 matches at 11 bases. The length of the CDR3 is 18 residues. Per germline, CDR1 MGHRA and CDR2 YSYEKL. The junction had 6 bases not matched to a gene; V was cut back by 1 base and J by 1 base. CDR3 nucleotide sequence: TGCGCCAGCAGCCAAGGCACTAGCGGGGGTCGGTCCTACAATGAGCAGTTCTTC. It specifies CASSQGTSGGRSYNEQFF.

As for this clone: In the same sample, other DNA sequences code for this CDR3. V and J are TRBV5-4 and TRBJ2-5, with D perhaps matching TRBD1 (6 bases). The CDR3 covers 14 residues. Germline V gene sequence: CDR1 SGHNT, CDR2 YYREEE (reference sequence). Trimming cost V 0 bases and J 3 bases, with 9 bases left between them. The chain's CDR3 is CASSLGDRKETQYF. CDR3 in DNA: TGTGCCAGCAGCTTGGGAGACAGGAAAGAGACCCAGTACTTC.

This sequence joins TRBV5-6 and TRBJ2-7; no firm D call. Trimming stripped 1 base from V and 9 bases from J, with 14 bases between. The CDR3 contains 13 residues. Germline assignment: CDR1 SGHDT and CDR2 YYEEEE. CDR3 in DNA: TGTGCCAGCAGCTTGTGGTCCGATTATGGGCAGTACTTC. Its protein is CASSLWSDYGQYF.

The chain employs TRBV5-1 and TRBJ2-3; D is perhaps TRBD1 (6 bases). The CDR3 loop spans 15 amino acids. Trimming stripped 0 bases from V and 4 bases from J, with 12 bases between. From germline, CDR1 is SGHRS and CDR2 YFSETQ. Here the CDR3 DNA reads TGCGCCAGCAGCTTGGCCGGATGGGGGCCAGATACGCAGTATTTT. This codes for CASSLAGWGPDTQYF.

The chain joins TRBV5-4 to TRBJ2-5; 13 positions match TRBD2. V shed 4 bases and J 6 bases; nucleotides not matched to a gene: 9. The CDR3 consists of 16 residues. CDR1 SGHNT and CDR2 YYREEE come from the germline V gene (reference sequence). CDR3 sequence (DNA): TGTGCCAGCAGCGGCTTACTAGCGGGGGGGCCGCAGACCCAGTACTTC. This codes for CASSGLLAGGPQTQYF.

The chain combines TRBV10-3 with TRBJ1-5; 10 bases fit TRBD1. Germline assignment: CDR1 ENHRY and CDR2 SYGVKD. CDR3 length: 16 residues. The trim removed 5 bases at V and 6 bases at J, leaving 10 bases unmatched. The CDR3 nucleotides read TGTGCCATCAGTAACGAAAAGACAGGGGGCTTTCAGCCCCAGCATTTT. Translated: CAISNEKTGGFQPQHF.